This T cell receptor beta chain was found in a study of cytomegalovirus exposure and HLA in healthy donors. Looking at the study overall: An earlier analysis found roughly 100 million unique TCR beta sequences from 150 million to 200 million T cells. Study-wide results and caveats: The authors confirmed in vitro that a few CMV-associated chains were specific for CMV antigens.

The study ran its PCR with 60 Vbeta and 13 Jbeta primers. The method was immunoSEQ multiplex PCR; TCRdb's version includes in-frame clones alone and lacks a portion of them. The profile covers approximately 210,000 clones, with about four fifths appearing a single time and approximately 0.4% taken by the ten largest. With regard to this clone: The antigen is undetermined.

Per the germline V gene, CDR1 is LGHNA and CDR2 is YNFKEQ. This CDR3 is built from 16 residues. V lost 1 base, J lost 8 bases, and 10 bases stayed unmatched. The chain uses TRBV4-2 and TRBJ2-4, with 8 bases aligning to TRBD1. Sequenced sample: PBMCs. The TCR originated in a male donor in good health and CMV-seropositive. CDR3 residues: CASSQVGGTGGDIQYF. The CDR3 nucleotides are TGTGCCAGCAGCCAAGTAGGTGGGACAGGTGGGGACATTCAGTACTTC.